This T cell receptor (beta chain) originates from a study of T-cell reconstitution after alpha-beta-depleted transplantation in children. Unique molecular identifiers featured in how the TCRbeta library was prepared. Each CDR3 protein is one row after TCRdb ran MiXCR on the PCR reads. The sample lists about 470,000 distinct CDR3 sequences, around two fifths occurring once. General study results and limits: One year post-transplant, T-cell counts and diversity were largely derived from T cells produced anew. By about two months after transplant, alpha-beta T cells reportedly arose from several hundred graft clones that had expanded. It was surviving recipient T cells and thymic progenitors that gave some patients high TCRbeta diversity at day 60.

This clonotype was picked up a small number of times. The antigen is unknown. Sample: PBMCs, taken before TCRalphabeta/CD19-depleted stem cell transplant. This receptor was obtained from a girl under 10 years old with aplastic anemia, due to receive a stem cell transplant.

The chain's CDR3 is CASSEALRWDQPQHF. CDR3 DNA: TGTGCCAGCAGTGAAGCGCTTCGATGGGATCAGCCCCAGCATTTT. This chain links TRBV2 with TRBJ1-5; D unclear. In germline, CDR1 is SNHLY, CDR2 FYNNEI. The CDR3 is 15 residues long. Between the trimmed V and J ends, which lost 0 bases and 5 bases, there was a span of 11 bases.